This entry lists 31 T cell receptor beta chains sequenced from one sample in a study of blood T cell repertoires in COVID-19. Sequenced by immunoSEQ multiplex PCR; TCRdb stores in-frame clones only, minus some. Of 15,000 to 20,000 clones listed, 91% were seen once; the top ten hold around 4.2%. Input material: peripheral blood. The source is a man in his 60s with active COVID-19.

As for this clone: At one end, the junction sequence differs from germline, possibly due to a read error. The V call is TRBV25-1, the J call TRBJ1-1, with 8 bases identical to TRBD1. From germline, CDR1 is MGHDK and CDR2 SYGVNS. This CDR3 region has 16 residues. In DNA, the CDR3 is TGTGCCAGCAGGGAATCATGGACAGGGAGAAACACTGAAGCTTTCTTT. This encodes CASRESWTGRNTEAFF.

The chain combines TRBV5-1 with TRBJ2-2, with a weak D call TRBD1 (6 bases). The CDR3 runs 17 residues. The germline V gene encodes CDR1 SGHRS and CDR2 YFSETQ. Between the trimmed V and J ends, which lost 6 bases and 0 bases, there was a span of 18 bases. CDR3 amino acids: CASNPAGVTSNTGELFF. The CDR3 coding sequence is TGCGCCAGCAATCCAGCAGGGGTAACTTCGAACACCGGGGAGCTGTTTTTT.

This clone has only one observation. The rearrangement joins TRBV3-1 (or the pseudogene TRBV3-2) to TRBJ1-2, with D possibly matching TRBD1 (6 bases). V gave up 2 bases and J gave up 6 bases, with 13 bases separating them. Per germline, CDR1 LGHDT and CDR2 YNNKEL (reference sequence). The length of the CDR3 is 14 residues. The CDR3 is CASSQLGTFNGYTF. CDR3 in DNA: TGTGCCAGCAGCCAATTGGGGACATTTAATGGCTACACCTTC.

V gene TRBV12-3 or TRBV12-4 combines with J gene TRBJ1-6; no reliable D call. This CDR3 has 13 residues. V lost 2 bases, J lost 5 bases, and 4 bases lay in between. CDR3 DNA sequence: TGTGCCAGCAGTTTAACAGATAATTCACCCCTCCACTTT. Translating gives CASSLTDNSPLHF.

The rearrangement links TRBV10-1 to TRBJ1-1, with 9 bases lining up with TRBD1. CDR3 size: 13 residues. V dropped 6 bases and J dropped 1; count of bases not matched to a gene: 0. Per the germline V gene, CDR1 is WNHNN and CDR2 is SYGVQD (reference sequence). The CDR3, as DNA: TGCGCCAGCAGGGACAGGGGGAACACTGAAGCTTTCTTT. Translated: CASRDRGNTEAFF.

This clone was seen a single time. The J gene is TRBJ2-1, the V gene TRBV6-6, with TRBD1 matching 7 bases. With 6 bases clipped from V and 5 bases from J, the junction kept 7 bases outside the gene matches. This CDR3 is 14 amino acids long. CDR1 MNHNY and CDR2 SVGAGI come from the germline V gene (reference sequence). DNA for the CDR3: TGTGCCAGCAGCTGGGGGACAGTCAACAATGAGCAGTTCTTC. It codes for CASSWGTVNNEQFF.

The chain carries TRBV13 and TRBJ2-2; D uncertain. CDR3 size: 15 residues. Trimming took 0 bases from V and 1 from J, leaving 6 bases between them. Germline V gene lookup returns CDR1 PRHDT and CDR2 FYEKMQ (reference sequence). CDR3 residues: CASSLGPRNTGELFF. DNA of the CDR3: TGTGCCAGCAGCTTAGGCCCTAGGAACACCGGGGAGCTGTTTTTT.

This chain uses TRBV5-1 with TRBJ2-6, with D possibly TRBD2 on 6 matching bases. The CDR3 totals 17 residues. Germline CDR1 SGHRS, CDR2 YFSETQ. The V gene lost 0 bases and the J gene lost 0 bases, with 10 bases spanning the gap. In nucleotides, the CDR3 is TGCGCCAGCAGCTTGGGCGCGGGGAGCTCTGGGGCCAACGTCCTGACTTTC. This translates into CASSLGAGSSGANVLTF. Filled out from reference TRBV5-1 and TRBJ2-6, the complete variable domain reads KAGVTQTPRYLIKTRGQQVTLSCSPISGHRSVSWYQQTPGQGLQFLFEYFSETQRNKGNFPGRFSGRQFSNSRSEMNVSTLELGDSALYLCASSLGAGSSGANVLTFGAGSRLTVL.

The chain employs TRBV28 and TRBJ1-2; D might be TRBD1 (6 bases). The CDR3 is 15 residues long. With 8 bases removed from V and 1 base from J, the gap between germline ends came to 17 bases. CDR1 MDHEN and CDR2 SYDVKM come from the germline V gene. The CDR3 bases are TGTGCCAGCGGCGGGGGGGGGCGAGGTAACTATGGCTACACCTTC. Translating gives CASGGGGRGNYGYTF.

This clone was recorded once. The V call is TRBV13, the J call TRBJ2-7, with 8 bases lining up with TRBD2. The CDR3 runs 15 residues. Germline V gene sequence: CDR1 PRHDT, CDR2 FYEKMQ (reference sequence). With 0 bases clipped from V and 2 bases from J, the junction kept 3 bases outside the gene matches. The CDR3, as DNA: TGTGCCAGCAGCTTAGGGTTAGCGGGGACCTACGAGCAGTACGTC. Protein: CASSLGLAGTYEQYV.

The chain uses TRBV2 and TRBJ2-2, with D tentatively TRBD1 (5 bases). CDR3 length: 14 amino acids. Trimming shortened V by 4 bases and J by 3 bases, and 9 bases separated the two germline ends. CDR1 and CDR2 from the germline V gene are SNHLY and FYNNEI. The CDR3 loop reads CASSGGLYTGELFF. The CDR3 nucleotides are TGTGCCAGCAGTGGGGGCCTTTACACCGGGGAGCTGTTTTTT.

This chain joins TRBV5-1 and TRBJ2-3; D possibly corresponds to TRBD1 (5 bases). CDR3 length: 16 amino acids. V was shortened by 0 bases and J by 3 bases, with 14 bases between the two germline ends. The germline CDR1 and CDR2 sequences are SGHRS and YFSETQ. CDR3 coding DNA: TGCGCCAGCAGCTTGGGGTTCCAGGGAAAGACAGATACGCAGTATTTT. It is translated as CASSLGFQGKTDTQYF.

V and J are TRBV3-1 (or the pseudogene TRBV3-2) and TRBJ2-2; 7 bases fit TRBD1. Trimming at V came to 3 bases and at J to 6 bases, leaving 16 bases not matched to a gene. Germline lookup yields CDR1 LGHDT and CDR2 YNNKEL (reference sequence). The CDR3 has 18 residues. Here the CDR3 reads CASSHFLGGLVDAGELFF. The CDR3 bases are TGTGCCAGCAGCCATTTTCTAGGGGGCTTAGTGGACGCCGGGGAGCTGTTTTTT.

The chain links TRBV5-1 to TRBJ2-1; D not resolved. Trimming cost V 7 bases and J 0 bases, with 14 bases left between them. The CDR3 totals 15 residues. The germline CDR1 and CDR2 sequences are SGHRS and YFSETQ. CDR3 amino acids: CASRTGQASYNEQFF. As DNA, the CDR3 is TGCGCCAGCCGCACTGGGCAGGCCTCCTACAATGAGCAGTTCTTC.

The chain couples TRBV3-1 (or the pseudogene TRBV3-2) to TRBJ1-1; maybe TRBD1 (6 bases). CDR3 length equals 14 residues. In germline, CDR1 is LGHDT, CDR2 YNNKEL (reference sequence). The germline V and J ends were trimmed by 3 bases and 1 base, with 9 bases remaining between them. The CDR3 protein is CASSHATGNTEAFF. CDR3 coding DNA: TGTGCCAGCAGCCATGCGACAGGGAACACTGAAGCTTTCTTT.

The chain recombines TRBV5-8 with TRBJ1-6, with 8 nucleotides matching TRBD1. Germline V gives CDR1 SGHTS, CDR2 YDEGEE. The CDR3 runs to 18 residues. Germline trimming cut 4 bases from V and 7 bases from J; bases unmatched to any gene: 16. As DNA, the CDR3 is TGTGCCAGCAGCGCCCCGGGACAGGTCGGCTATAGGAATTCACCCCTCCACTTT. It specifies CASSAPGQVGYRNSPLHF.

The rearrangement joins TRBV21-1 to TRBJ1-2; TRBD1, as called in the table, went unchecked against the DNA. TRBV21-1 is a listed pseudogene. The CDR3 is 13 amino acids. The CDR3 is CACAKGHHYGYTF. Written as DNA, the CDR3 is TGTGCCTGCGCCAAGGGACACCACTATGGCTACACCTTC.

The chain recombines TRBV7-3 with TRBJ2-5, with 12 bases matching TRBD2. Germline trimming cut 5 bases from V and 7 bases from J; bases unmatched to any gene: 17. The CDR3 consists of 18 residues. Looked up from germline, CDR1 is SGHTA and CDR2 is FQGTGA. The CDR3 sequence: CASSPKPMTSGGVGTQYF. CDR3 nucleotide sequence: TGTGCCAGCAGCCCTAAACCCATGACTAGCGGGGGAGTAGGGACCCAGTACTTC.

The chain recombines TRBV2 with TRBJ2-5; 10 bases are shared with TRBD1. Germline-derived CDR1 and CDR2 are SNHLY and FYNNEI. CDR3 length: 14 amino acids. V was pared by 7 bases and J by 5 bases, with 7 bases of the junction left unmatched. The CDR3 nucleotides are TGTGCCAGCAATCGACAGGGGGCGATTGAGACCCAGTACTTC. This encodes CASNRQGAIETQYF.

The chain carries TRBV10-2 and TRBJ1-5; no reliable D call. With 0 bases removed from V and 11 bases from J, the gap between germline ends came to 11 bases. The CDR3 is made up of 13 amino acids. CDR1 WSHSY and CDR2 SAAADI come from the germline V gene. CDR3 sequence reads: CASSESTGESQHF. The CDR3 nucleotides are TGCGCCAGCAGTGAGTCAACCGGGGAGTCCCAGCATTTT.

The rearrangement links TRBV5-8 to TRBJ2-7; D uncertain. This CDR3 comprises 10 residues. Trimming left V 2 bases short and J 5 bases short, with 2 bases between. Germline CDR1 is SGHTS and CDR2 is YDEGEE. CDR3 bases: TGTGCCAGCAGCTTCAACGAGCAGTACGTC. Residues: CASSFNEQYV.

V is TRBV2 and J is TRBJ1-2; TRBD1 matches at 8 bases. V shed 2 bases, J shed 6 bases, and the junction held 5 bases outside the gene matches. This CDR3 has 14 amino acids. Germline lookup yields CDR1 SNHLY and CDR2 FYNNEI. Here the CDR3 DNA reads TGTGCCAGCAGTGAATTGGCAGGGGGCAATGGCTACACCTTC. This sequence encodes CASSELAGGNGYTF.

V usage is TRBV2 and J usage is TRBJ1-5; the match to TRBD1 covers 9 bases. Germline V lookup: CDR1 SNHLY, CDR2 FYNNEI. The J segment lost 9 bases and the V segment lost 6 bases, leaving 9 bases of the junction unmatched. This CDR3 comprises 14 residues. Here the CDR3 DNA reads TGTGCCAGCAGCGCCGGGACAGGGTGGGGGCCCCAGCATTTT. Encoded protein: CASSAGTGWGPQHF.

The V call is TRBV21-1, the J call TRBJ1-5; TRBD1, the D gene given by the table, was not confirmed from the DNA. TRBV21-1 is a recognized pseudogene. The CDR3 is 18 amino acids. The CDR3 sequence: CASNGTWVVGGPNQPQHF. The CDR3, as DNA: TGTGCCAGCAACGGGACATGGGTCGTCGGAGGACCGAATCAGCCCCAGCATTTT.

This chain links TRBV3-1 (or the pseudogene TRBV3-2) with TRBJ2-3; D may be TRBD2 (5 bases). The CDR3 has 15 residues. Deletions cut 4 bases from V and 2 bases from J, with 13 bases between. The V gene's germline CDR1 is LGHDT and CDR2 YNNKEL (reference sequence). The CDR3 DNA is TGTGCCAGCAGCCGGTTAGAGGGCTACACAGATACGCAGTATTTT. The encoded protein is CASSRLEGYTDTQYF.

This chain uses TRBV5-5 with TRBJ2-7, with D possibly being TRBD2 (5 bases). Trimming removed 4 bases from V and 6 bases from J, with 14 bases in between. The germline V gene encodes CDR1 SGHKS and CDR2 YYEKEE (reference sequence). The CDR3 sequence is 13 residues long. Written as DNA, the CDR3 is TGTGCCAGCAGCCGGACCGGGGTAGGCGAGCAGTACGTC. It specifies CASSRTGVGEQYV.

CDR3 nucleotides: TGTGCCACCAGCAACGTCCCCGGGATGCAAGAGACCCAGTACTTC. Its translation: CATSNVPGMQETQYF. The gene calls are TRBV15 and TRBJ2-5; a possible D gene is TRBD2 (5 bases). Germline CDR1 is LNHNV and CDR2 is YYDKDF (reference sequence). Trimming pared 4 bases from V and 2 bases from J, leaving 14 bases between. The CDR3 covers 15 residues.

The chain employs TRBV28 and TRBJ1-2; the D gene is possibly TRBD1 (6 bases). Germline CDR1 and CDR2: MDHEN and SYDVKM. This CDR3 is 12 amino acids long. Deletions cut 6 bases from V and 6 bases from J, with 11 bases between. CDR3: CASRGTMDGYTF. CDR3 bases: TGTGCCAGCAGAGGGACAATGGATGGCTACACCTTC.

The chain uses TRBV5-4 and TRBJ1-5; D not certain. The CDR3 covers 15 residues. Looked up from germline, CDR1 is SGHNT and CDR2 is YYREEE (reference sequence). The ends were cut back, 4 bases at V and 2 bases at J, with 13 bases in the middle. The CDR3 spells CASSAGIFGNQPQHF. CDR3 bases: TGTGCCAGCAGCGCGGGCATTTTCGGCAATCAGCCCCAGCATTTT.

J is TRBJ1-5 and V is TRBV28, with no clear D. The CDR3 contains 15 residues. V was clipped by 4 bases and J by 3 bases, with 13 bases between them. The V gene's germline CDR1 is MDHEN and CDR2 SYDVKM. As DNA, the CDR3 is TGTGCCAGCAGTTCCCCTAGCGGGCTCAATCAGCCCCAGCATTTT. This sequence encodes CASSSPSGLNQPQHF.

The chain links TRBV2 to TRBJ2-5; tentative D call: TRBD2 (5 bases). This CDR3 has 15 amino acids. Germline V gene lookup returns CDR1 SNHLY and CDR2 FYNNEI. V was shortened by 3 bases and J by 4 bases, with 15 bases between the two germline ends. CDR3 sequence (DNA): TGTGCCAGCAGTGATCGAGGCAGTCGGGGAGAGACCCAGTACTTC. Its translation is CASSDRGSRGETQYF.